This record covers a single T cell receptor beta chain. The data were taken from a study of response to subunit inactivated influenza vaccine. V dropped 6 bases and J dropped 8; count of bases not matched to a gene: 5. The CDR3 runs 12 residues. Germline V gene lookup returns CDR1 SGHTA and CDR2 FQGNSA. TCRdb re-derived calls from the RT-PCR reads in MiXCR, one entry per CDR3 protein. This table holds 500,000 to 550,000 distinct CDR3 sequences, around 7.7% found once. The clonotype was recovered from a man aged 50 to 75 who received an inactivated influenza vaccine. The chain couples TRBV7-2 to TRBJ1-2; 8 positions agree with TRBD1. The starting material was PBMCs from blood, obtained 23 to 25 months after vaccination. CDR3 sequence: CASSSSGGGYTF. As DNA, the CDR3 is TGTGCCAGCAGTTCCTCAGGGGGCGGCTACACCTTC.